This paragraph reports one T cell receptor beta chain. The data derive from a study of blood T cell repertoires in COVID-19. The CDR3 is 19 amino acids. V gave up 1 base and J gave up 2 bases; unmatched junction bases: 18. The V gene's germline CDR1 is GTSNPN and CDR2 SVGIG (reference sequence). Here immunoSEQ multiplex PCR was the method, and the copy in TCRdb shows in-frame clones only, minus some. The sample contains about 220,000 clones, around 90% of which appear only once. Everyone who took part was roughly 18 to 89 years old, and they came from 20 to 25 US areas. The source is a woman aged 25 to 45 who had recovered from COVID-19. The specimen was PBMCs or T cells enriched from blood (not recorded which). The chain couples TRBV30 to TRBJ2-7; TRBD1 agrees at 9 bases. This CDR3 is CAWSGMGQGRSNGTYEQYF. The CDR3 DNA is TGTGCCTGGAGTGGTATGGGACAGGGAAGGAGTAACGGGACCTACGAGCAGTACTTC.